The 9 T cell receptor beta chains given below trace back to one sample, sequenced in a study of T cell responses to AZD1222 COVID-19 vaccine. Using immunoSEQ multiplex PCR, the repertoire was profiled, and TCRdb retains in-frame clones only, with some absent. The data show about 89,000 clones, over 80% seen once. The starting material was peripheral blood, obtained 28 days after the second AZD1222 dose. These receptors all come from an adult who received the AZD1222 COVID-19 vaccine.

This chain joins TRBV6-2 or TRBV6-3 and TRBJ1-1; the match to TRBD1 covers 9 bases. The CDR3 sequence is 15 residues long. Germline V gives CDR1 MNHEY, CDR2 SVGEGT. V shed 4 bases, J shed 4 bases, and the junction held 7 bases outside the gene matches. The DNA of the CDR3 is TGTGCCAGCAGTTTACAGGGGGCGCGTTCCACTGAAGCTTTCTTT. It yields the protein CASSLQGARSTEAFF.

Judged by abundance, this clone is medium-sized (0.01 to 0.1%). The chain carries TRBV27 and TRBJ2-7; 7 bases match TRBD2. The V and J ends lost 7 bases and 0 bases, in that order; junction bases with no gene match: 3. The CDR3 contains 13 residues. In germline, CDR1 is MNHEY, CDR2 SMNVEV (reference sequence). CDR3 sequence: CASTGLDSYEQYF. CDR3 bases: TGTGCCAGCACCGGACTAGACTCCTACGAGCAGTACTTC.

The chain joins TRBV30 to TRBJ1-5; D not certain. Germline CDR1 GTSNPN, CDR2 SVGIG (reference sequence). V shed 2 bases and J shed 0 bases, with 5 bases lying between them. The CDR3 has 13 amino acids. The CDR3 sequence is CAWSWGSNQPQHF. DNA of the CDR3: TGTGCCTGGAGTTGGGGTAGCAATCAGCCCCAGCATTTT.

J is TRBJ1-2 and V is TRBV7-9; D is ambiguous. Germline CDR1 reads SEHNR; CDR2 reads FQNEAQ (reference sequence). Trimming removed 2 bases at V and 7 bases at J, with 14 bases between. The CDR3 is made up of 14 amino acids. The CDR3 protein is CASSLSPGMGGYTF. In DNA, the CDR3 is TGTGCCAGCAGCTTATCGCCGGGGATGGGTGGCTACACCTTC. Looking up the rest from reference TRBV7-9 and TRBJ1-2 gives the full variable domain: DTGVSQNPRHKITKRGQNVTFRCDPISEHNRLYWYRQTLGQGPEFLTYFQNEAQLEKSRLLSDRFSAERPKGSFSTLEIQRTEQGDSAMYLCASSLSPGMGGYTFGSGTRLTVV.

The chain has TRBV11-3 and TRBJ2-1; TRBD2 aligns across 8 bases. The CDR3 consists of 17 residues. V lost 1 base, J lost 0 bases, and 5 bases stayed unmatched. Germline CDR1 and CDR2: SGHNT and YENEEA. CDR3 sequence: CASSLGGTRDSYNEQFF. DNA for the CDR3: TGTGCCAGCAGCTTAGGTGGGACTAGGGACTCCTACAATGAGCAGTTCTTC.

The chain employs TRBV27 and TRBJ1-3, with D uncertain. V was pared by 1 base and J by 4 bases, with 8 bases between. The germline V gene has CDR1 MNHEY and CDR2 SMNVEV (reference sequence). The CDR3 spans 14 residues. The DNA of the CDR3 is TGTGCCAGCAGTTTATTGGGTTCCGGAAACACCATATATTTT. Protein product: CASSLLGSGNTIYF.

V is TRBV29-1 and J is TRBJ2-2, with D possibly matching TRBD1 (6 bases). The CDR3 runs to 11 residues. In germline, CDR1 is SQVTM, CDR2 ANQGSEA. The germline V and J ends were trimmed by 8 bases and 6 bases, with 10 bases remaining between them. Written as DNA, the CDR3 is TGCAGCTTCCGGACAGCCGGGGAGCTGTTTTTT. Translating it yields CSFRTAGELFF.

The V gene is TRBV7-2, the J gene TRBJ2-1; TRBD2 matches 8 bases. Germline loops: CDR1 SGHTA, CDR2 FQGNSA. The CDR3 runs to 16 residues. The J segment lost 0 bases and the V segment lost 1 base, leaving 2 bases of the junction unmatched. CDR3 nucleotides: TGTGCCAGCAGCTTAGGACTAGCGAGCTCCTACAATGAGCAGTTCTTC. Its translation: CASSLGLASSYNEQFF. Combining the CDR3 with reference TRBV7-2 and TRBJ2-1 gives the whole variable domain GAGVSQSPSNKVTEKGKDVELRCDPISGHTALYWYRQSLGQGLEFLIYFQGNSAPDKSGLPSDRFSAERTGGSVSTLTIQRTQQEDSAVYLCASSLGLASSYNEQFFGPGTRLTVL.

The chain is built from TRBV3-1 (or the pseudogene TRBV3-2) and TRBJ2-1; D is unresolved. Per germline, CDR1 LGHDT and CDR2 YNNKEL (reference sequence). V lost 0 bases to trimming and J lost 1 base, with 4 bases between them. CDR3 length equals 14 residues. CDR3 loop: CASSQDQSYNEQFF. CDR3 DNA sequence: TGTGCCAGCAGCCAAGATCAGTCCTACAATGAGCAGTTCTTC.